This TCR beta chain derives from a study of T cells in Graves' hyperthyroidism and ophthalmopathy (dated by TCRdb to the late 2010s). Regarding the complete study: Peripheral blood samples were taken at initial diagnosis, before any treatment was given. After sampling, hyperthyroidism patients received methimazole starting at 30 mg daily, and ophthalmopathy patients received high-dose intravenous methylprednisolone. The 100 or so discovery patients were divided at random into training and test sets in a 7:3 ratio. Thyroid tissue and blood T-cell repertoires from roughly 6 Graves' hyperthyroidism patients were also compared in the study. According to the paper, TCR Vbeta CDR3 sequencing was carried out on about 140 peripheral blood samples, which came from fewer than 50 ophthalmopathy, 75 or so hyperthyroidism and roughly 17 progressor patients. To identify distinguishing TCR V-J signatures, a discovery cohort of some 100 patients was used, comprising 43 with Graves' ophthalmopathy and some 57 with stable Graves' hyperthyroidism. Whether ophthalmopathy could be predicted prospectively was tested in an independent validation cohort made up of 18 to 20 hyperthyroidism patients plus 17 patients who later progressed to ophthalmopathy.

This clonotype was counted many times. Its recognized antigen is unknown. Base-call qualities are not available, and no considerably larger clone is one nucleotide away. The TCR beta CDR3 regions were amplified from the RNA transcripts. The first round of RT-PCR for the TCR CDR3 was performed with the HTBI primer set and the Qiagen OneStep RT-PCR kit. Libraries were constructed in a second round of multiplex PCR, after which size selection and purification were carried out. Sequencing of the libraries was done on an Illumina HiSeq2000 using paired-end 100 bp reads. The paper's data handling went like this. SOAPnuke was used to process the raw data, with reads discarded if the reads contained adapters or uncalled bases, had a mean Phred below 15, or lacked an exact constant-primer or identifier match. High-quality paired reads were merged using COPE v1.2.5, and each unique nucleotide sequence was defined as a clonotype. MiTCR v1.1 was used to align the clonotypes against IMGT TRBV, TRBD and TRBJ reference segments. Only V-J combinations with frequency above 0.0001, covering about 99% of repertoires, were analysed. A TCS score was defined as the ratio of F50 (clonal expansion) to E x V (chaos), with BLOSUM62-based TCRdist applied between CDR3 peptides within each V-J. Welch's t-statistics and random forest reduced 500 to 550 V-J features to under 15, which were used in a naive Bayes classifier (R e1071). The public sequencing data were trimmed at Q25 with fastp and processed into clonotypes with MiXCR by TCRdb, which kept only in-frame beta chains. Every CDR3 protein is listed once, alongside the most common genes and DNA of its rows. For this entry, the V and J calls and clone size follow TCRdb and not the study's own pipeline. This sample gives a few hundred thousand distinct CDR3 sequences in total; over 20% of them show up just once. Roughly 60% of the sample belongs to the ten largest clones.

Via the germline V gene (reference sequence), CDR1 is MNHEY and CDR2 SMNVEV. The CDR3 contains 17 residues, cysteine and phenylalanine counted. CDR3 DNA is the only sequence kept; it has 51 bases, read in frame from the first base. Relative to germline, V is 8 bases shorter and J is 2 bases shorter, with 23 bases between their ends. What the study reported, not specific to this receptor: A model built on a 13 V-J signature distinguished ophthalmopathy from stable hyperthyroidism, reaching roughly 88% sensitivity and approximately 83% specificity in cross-validation and 80%/75% in testing. Most expanded thyroid clonotypes (frequency above 0.001) were also detected in blood, suggesting blood repertoires may reflect thyroid immune responses. Sample size was not statistically predetermined, and blinding of investigators to group allocation was not performed. In validation, progression to ophthalmopathy was predicted by the model with 70.59% sensitivity and just over 72% specificity, a median of 6.5 months before onset.

Ophthalmopathy patients had moderately to severely active disease, with a Clinical Activity Score of 3 or more, a NOSPECS grade of 4 or more, and a disease duration of less than 3 months. The study excluded patients with uncontrolled infections, other autoimmune diseases, pregnancy or lactation. Diagnoses were established on the basis of clinical symptoms, serum thyroxine and TRAb, thyroid ultrasound, and orbital computed tomography. PBMCs were isolated from about 10 ml of fresh peripheral blood by Ficoll-Paque density gradient centrifugation. Total RNA was extracted with Trizol reagent, and quality was checked on an Agilent 2100 Bioanalyzer.

The chain was built from TRBV27 and TRBJ2-3, with the D call perhaps TRBD1 or TRBD2, as 6 bases match in each case. The sample consisted of blood. The receptor was isolated from a man aged 30-40 years with Graves' ophthalmopathy. This receptor has the CDR3 CASSGVSRDATTDTQYF. The DNA sequence is given as TGTGCCAGCTCAGGGGTATCGCGGGATGCAACCACAGATACGCAGTATTTT.